Listed below are T cell receptor beta chains from one sample, sequenced in a study of blood T cells in healthy people across ages. From the 5' RACE reads, TCRdb called clonotypes with MiXCR, one entry per CDR3 protein. Counted here are 650,000 to 1,000,000 distinct CDR3 sequences, around 34% occurring once; the ten biggest clones make up approximately 12%. Sequenced material: blood. These receptors originate from a man between 18 and 29 years old in good health. The conserved cysteine and the conserved F or W are not part of the CDR3 here. The order of the fields is J gene, V gene, CDR3 protein.

j_gene: TRBJ2-1
v_gene: TRBV11-2
CDR3aa: ASSLEYRGIYNEQF

j_gene: TRBJ1-1
v_gene: TRBV4-1
CDR3aa: ASSQEGRGQDTEAF

j_gene: TRBJ2-3
v_gene: TRBV5-1
CDR3aa: ASSLDTPSSTDAQY

j_gene: TRBJ2-7
v_gene: TRBV10-3
CDR3aa: AHGQGTGEQY

j_gene: TRBJ1-2
v_gene: TRBV7-9
CDR3aa: ASSSNQPGQHNYGYT

j_gene: TRBJ2-1
v_gene: TRBV29-1
CDR3aa: SVEDTQGLKDGEQF

j_gene: TRBJ1-2
v_gene: TRBV27
CDR3aa: ASSLSEGIYGYT

j_gene: TRBJ1-1
v_gene: TRBV7-2
CDR3aa: ASSPRRAEAF

j_gene: TRBJ2-3
v_gene: TRBV29-1
CDR3aa: SVEGRGPDTQY

j_gene: NA
v_gene: TRBV27
CDR3aa: ASSVGLGGEQY

j_gene: TRBJ2-1
v_gene: TRBV6-1
CDR3aa: ASSSSLAEYNEQF

j_gene: TRBJ1-2
v_gene: TRBV2
CDR3aa: ARGAGTASDGYT

j_gene: TRBJ2-7
v_gene: TRBV12-3/TRBV12-4
CDR3aa: ASSLGTSGGAYEQY

j_gene: TRBJ2-1
v_gene: TRBV6-2/TRBV6-3
CDR3aa: ASLAGNSYNEQF

j_gene: TRBJ1-5
v_gene: TRBV20-1
CDR3aa: SARGGWRNQPQH

j_gene: TRBJ2-5
v_gene: TRBV20-1
CDR3aa: SAYQGFSDNEQY

j_gene: TRBJ1-1
v_gene: TRBV12-3/TRBV12-4
CDR3aa: ASRIGWGTEAF

j_gene: TRBJ2-2
v_gene: TRBV7-2
CDR3aa: ASRHTGVDGELF

j_gene: TRBJ1-1
v_gene: TRBV12-3/TRBV12-4
CDR3aa: ASSFPGGRGTEAF

j_gene: TRBJ1-1
v_gene: TRBV18
CDR3aa: ASSPSGRDTEAF

j_gene: TRBJ1-6
v_gene: TRBV13
CDR3aa: ASSSVSYENSPLH

j_gene: NA
v_gene: TRBV6-5
CDR3aa: ASSYTRGTQY

j_gene: TRBJ1-5
v_gene: TRBV27
CDR3aa: ASSLGVNKPQH

j_gene: TRBJ2-7
v_gene: TRBV11-2
CDR3aa: ASSVARPGYEQY

j_gene: TRBJ1-1
v_gene: TRBV6-5
CDR3aa: ASSYTGAMNTEAF

j_gene: TRBJ2-7
v_gene: TRBV12-3/TRBV12-4
CDR3aa: ASSPRTGYEQY

j_gene: TRBJ2-1
v_gene: TRBV20-1
CDR3aa: SADPPGAAYNEQF

j_gene: TRBJ1-4
v_gene: TRBV7-9
CDR3aa: ASILRNEKLF

j_gene: TRBJ2-7
v_gene: TRBV11-2
CDR3aa: ASSPGLAGAYNEQY

j_gene: TRBJ1-1
v_gene: TRBV20-1
CDR3aa: SAPRQANTEAF

j_gene: TRBJ2-5
v_gene: TRBV20-1
CDR3aa: SAMDSLQETQY

j_gene: TRBJ2-5
v_gene: TRBV15
CDR3aa: ATSSKGETGVQETQY

j_gene: TRBJ1-2
v_gene: TRBV18
CDR3aa: ASSPARQGNYGYT

j_gene: TRBJ2-1
v_gene: TRBV27
CDR3aa: ASSRGSSGGPGNEQF

j_gene: TRBJ2-5
v_gene: TRBV5-1
CDR3aa: ASSLPGGEETQY

j_gene: TRBJ1-4
v_gene: TRBV13
CDR3aa: ASSSGGLGEKLF

j_gene: TRBJ2-5
v_gene: TRBV4-3
CDR3aa: ASSRRGLAEETQY

j_gene: TRBJ1-2
v_gene: TRBV5-1
CDR3aa: ASSRTGGDDGYT

j_gene: TRBJ2-1
v_gene: TRBV20-1
CDR3aa: SSIAGRKTSSYNEQF

j_gene: TRBJ2-5
v_gene: TRBV4-3
CDR3aa: ASSQDPRVPYNEQY

j_gene: TRBJ2-5
v_gene: TRBV18
CDR3aa: ASTTQGFNEQY

j_gene: TRBJ2-3
v_gene: TRBV20-1
CDR3aa: SAADRDTDTQY

j_gene: TRBJ2-6
v_gene: TRBV4-3
CDR3aa: ASSQERPSGRWGLNSGANVLT

j_gene: TRBJ2-7
v_gene: TRBV5-1
CDR3aa: ASSLGAESSYEQY

j_gene: TRBJ1-5
v_gene: TRBV28
CDR3aa: ASSPRTGRQPQH